Shown below are 20 T cell receptor beta chains from a single sample sequenced in a study of shared clonotypes between healthy human individuals. Assay: immunoSEQ multiplex PCR; the TCRdb copy retains only in-frame clones and omits some. Of millions of clones in the sample, roughly 94% were seen once. The specimen sequenced was naive CD4+ T cells sorted from blood. Subset denoted: CD45RA+ positively selected. These receptors all stem from a man younger than 35 in good health.

This sequence joins TRBV5-6 and TRBJ1-6; D gene uncertain. The V gene's germline CDR1 is SGHDT and CDR2 YYEEEE. The V end lost 3 bases, the J end lost 9 bases, and 16 bases lay between the germline ends. The CDR3 length is 15 residues. CDR3: CASSYRTAAGSPLHF. The DNA for the CDR3 is TGTGCCAGCAGCTATCGGACGGCCGCAGGTTCACCCCTCCACTTT.

The gene calls are TRBV2 and TRBJ1-4; TRBD1 matches 9 bases. Germline CDR1 and CDR2: SNHLY and FYNNEI. There are 13 residues in the CDR3. V shed 8 bases and J 10 bases; nucleotides not matched to a gene: 8. Here the CDR3 DNA reads TGTGCCAGCGAGACAGGGGGAGCAGGAAAACTGTTTTTT. Translating it yields CASETGGAGKLFF.

The chain has TRBV6-6 and TRBJ2-7; 7 bases agree with TRBD2. This CDR3 has 15 amino acids. The germline V gene encodes CDR1 MNHNY and CDR2 SVGAGI (reference sequence). V trimming: 2 bases; J trimming: 3 bases; junction bases outside the gene matches: 7. CDR3 region: CASSYGTSEFYEQYF. As DNA, the CDR3 is TGTGCCAGCAGTTACGGCACTAGCGAATTCTACGAGCAGTACTTC.

This chain uses TRBV10-3 with TRBJ1-5; 7 bases are a match to TRBD1. CDR1 ENHRY and CDR2 SYGVKD come from the germline V gene. The trim removed 10 bases at V and 0 bases at J, leaving 3 bases unmatched. This CDR3 is built from 13 residues. This CDR3 is CATGQDSNQPQHF. The DNA for the CDR3 is TGTGCCACCGGACAGGATAGCAATCAGCCCCAGCATTTT.

In regard to this clone: With a much larger clone just one base away, this may be a read error. J is TRBJ1-5 and V is TRBV6-5; TRBD1 aligns across 7 bases. CDR3 length: 13 residues. Germline CDR1 reads MNHEY; CDR2 reads SVGAGI. The CDR3 DNA reads as TGTGCCAGCAGCGGGACAGATAATCGGCCCCAGCATTTT. It yields the protein CASSGTDNRPQHF.

The CDR3 sequence is CASSDNGNYGYTF. The CDR3 DNA reads as TGTGCCAGCAGTGATAACGGGAACTATGGCTACACCTTC. V gene TRBV2 combines with J gene TRBJ1-2; D ambiguous. The length of the CDR3 is 13 residues. Trimming left V 3 bases short and J 2 bases short, with 7 bases between. Germline loops: CDR1 SNHLY, CDR2 FYNNEI.

The rearrangement uses TRBV19 and TRBJ2-1; 9 bases map to TRBD2. In germline, CDR1 is LNHDA, CDR2 SQIVND (reference sequence). The CDR3 spans 15 residues. V gave up 3 bases and J gave up 5 bases; unmatched junction bases: 5. The CDR3 nucleotides are TGTGCCAGTAGTATCATGGCTAGCGGGGACAATGAGCAGTTCTTC. Its translation: CASSIMASGDNEQFF.

The rearrangement joins TRBV11-1 to TRBJ2-4; tentative D call: TRBD1 (5 bases). Germline values: CDR1 SGHAT, CDR2 FQDESV (reference sequence). Trimming took off 1 base at V and 3 bases at J, with 10 bases between the two ends. This CDR3 comprises 15 residues. CDR3 region: CASSLDGADKNIQYF. Written as DNA, the CDR3 is TGTGCCAGCAGCTTAGATGGGGCCGACAAAAACATTCAGTACTTC.

V gene TRBV7-2 combines with J gene TRBJ2-1; 7 bases fit TRBD1. Germline CDR1 and CDR2: SGHTA and FQGNSA. The V gene end was trimmed by 0 bases and the J gene end by 6 bases; junction bases not matched to a gene: 2. This CDR3 spans 14 amino acids. The DNA for the CDR3 is TGTGCCAGCAGCTTAGCCAGGACAGGCAATGAGCAGTTCTTC. Its protein is CASSLARTGNEQFF.

J is TRBJ2-7 and V is TRBV5-1; 15 bases align to TRBD2. This CDR3 is built from 15 residues. The junction had 7 bases not matched to a gene; V was cut back by 5 bases and J by 7 bases. Germline V gene lookup returns CDR1 SGHRS and CDR2 YFSETQ. CDR3 bases: TGCGCCAGCAGTTGGACTAGCGGGAGGGCCATGGAGCAGTACTTC. This gives the protein CASSWTSGRAMEQYF. The variable domain in full, with the rest retrieved from reference TRBV5-1 and TRBJ2-7, is KAGVTQTPRYLIKTRGQQVTLSCSPISGHRSVSWYQQTPGQGLQFLFEYFSETQRNKGNFPGRFSGRQFSNSRSEMNVSTLELGDSALYLCASSWTSGRAMEQYFGPGTRLTVT.

V gene TRBV5-1 combines with J gene TRBJ1-1; no reliable D call. Germline-derived CDR1 and CDR2 are SGHRS and YFSETQ. Trimming shortened V by 0 bases and J by 5 bases, and 14 bases separated the two germline ends. There are 15 residues in the CDR3. The CDR3 protein is CASSLDAGSPTEAFF. DNA for the CDR3: TGCGCCAGCAGCTTGGACGCGGGGTCACCTACTGAAGCTTTCTTT.

The gene calls are TRBV13 and TRBJ2-2, with 7 bases aligning to TRBD1. Germline-derived CDR1 and CDR2 are PRHDT and FYEKMQ (reference sequence). V dropped 5 bases and J dropped 1; count of bases not matched to a gene: 7. The CDR3 runs to 16 residues. The CDR3 here is CASSRTRTGNTGELFF. CDR3 nucleotide sequence: TGTGCCAGCAGCCGGACACGGACAGGGAACACCGGGGAGCTGTTTTTT.

This chain connects TRBV7-6 to TRBJ2-3; no definite D call. This CDR3 contains 14 residues. V was clipped by 1 base and J by 0 bases, with 5 bases between them. Germline V gives CDR1 SGHVS, CDR2 FNYEAQ. Here the CDR3 DNA reads TGTGCCAGCAGCTTAGAAGGTAGCACAGATACGCAGTATTTT. Translating gives CASSLEGSTDTQYF.

CDR3 DNA sequence: TGTGCCAGCAGCTTAGGGGCAGGGGCCGCCTATGGCTACACCTTC. It translates to CASSLGAGAAYGYTF. This chain uses TRBV7-9 with TRBJ1-2, with a tentative D call TRBD1 (6 bases). The germline V and J ends were trimmed by 1 base and 4 bases, with 13 bases remaining between them. In germline, CDR1 is SEHNR, CDR2 FQNEAQ (reference sequence). The CDR3 has 15 residues.

As regards this clone: The sample has other DNA sequences that encode this CDR3 too. This chain joins TRBV11-3 and TRBJ2-3, with no clear D. Germline CDR1 is SGHNT and CDR2 is YENEEA. V gave up 3 bases and J gave up 3 bases, with 4 bases separating them. The CDR3 is 12 residues long. CDR3 protein: CASSFSTDTQYF. The DNA of the CDR3 is TGTGCCAGCAGCTTTTCAACAGATACGCAGTATTTT.

The rearrangement links TRBV5-1 to TRBJ1-6; D remains unclear. The V gene's germline CDR1 is SGHRS and CDR2 YFSETQ. Between the trimmed V and J ends, which lost 6 bases and 7 bases, there was a span of 17 bases. This CDR3 contains 15 residues. The CDR3 sequence: CASTVAGHGNSPLHF. CDR3 DNA sequence: TGCGCCAGCACCGTAGCCGGCCACGGGAATTCACCCCTCCACTTT.

This chain links TRBV10-3 with TRBJ2-1; 7 nucleotides line up with TRBD2. The CDR3 is 13 residues long. The germline V gene has CDR1 ENHRY and CDR2 SYGVKD. V shed 3 bases and J 12 bases; nucleotides not matched to a gene: 8. Written as DNA, the CDR3 is TGTGCCATCAGTGACCCCACTAGCGTTGGGCAGTTCTTC. It specifies CAISDPTSVGQFF.

The CDR3 loop is CASSPNNRGIYNEQFF. In DNA form, the CDR3 reads TGTGCCAGCAGCCCGAACAACAGGGGCATTTACAATGAGCAGTTCTTC. This chain links TRBV5-4 with TRBJ2-1; TRBD1 agrees at 7 bases. V lost 4 bases to trimming and J lost 4 bases; unmatched junction nucleotides: 11. CDR3 length equals 16 residues. Per the germline V gene, CDR1 is SGHNT and CDR2 is YYREEE (reference sequence). Based on the CDR3 plus reference TRBV5-4 and TRBJ2-1, the full variable domain is ETGVTQSPTHLIKTRGQQVTLRCSSQSGHNTVSWYQQALGQGPQFIFQYYREEENGRGNFPPRFSGLQFPNYSSELNVNALELDDSALYLCASSPNNRGIYNEQFFGPGTRLTVL.

The CDR3 DNA is TGCGCCAGCAGCTCGGACGGAGGTTATGGCTACACCTTC. Protein: CASSSDGGYGYTF. The chain joins TRBV5-1 to TRBJ1-2, with D unresolved. V lost 3 bases and J lost 5, with 11 bases in between. CDR1 and CDR2 (germline): SGHRS, YFSETQ. This CDR3 contains 13 residues.

CDR3 DNA: TGTGCCAGCAGTACGGACAGGGGATCCTACGAGCAGTACTTC. It codes for CASSTDRGSYEQYF. The V call is TRBV2, the J call TRBJ2-7, with 9 bases lining up with TRBD1. V dropped 5 bases and J dropped 1; count of bases not matched to a gene: 3. This CDR3 has 14 residues. Germline V CDR1 and CDR2: SNHLY, FYNNEI. Variable domain in full (rest from reference TRBV2 and TRBJ2-7): EPEVTQTPSHQVTQMGQEVILRCVPISNHLYFYWYRQILGQKVEFLVSFYNNEISEKSEIFDDQFSVERPDGSNFTLKIRSTKLEDSAMYFCASSTDRGSYEQYFGPGTRLTVT.